This T cell receptor beta chain was observed in a study of blood T cell repertoires in COVID-19. Study details: Sites across the United States, Italy and Spain contributed samples from acute and convalescent COVID-19.

Per the original data handling: Using reference gene primer amplification, nucleated cell counts were estimated. Generated by immunoSEQ multiplex PCR, the TCRdb table keeps only in-frame clones and is missing some. The V and J calls and the clone size are those of that table, but D and trimming were determined from the DNA. The table includes some 220,000 clones, roughly 83% detected once. Germline V lookup: CDR1 MRHNA, CDR2 SNTAGT. Trimming removed 3 bases from V and 3 bases from J, with 9 bases in between. The CDR3 contains 14 residues. In assigning cohorts, the study relied on participant-reported clinical history.

The specimen sequenced was PBMCs or T cells enriched from blood (not recorded which). The TCR was taken from a woman aged 40 to 49 with acute COVID-19. The chain couples TRBV6-4 to TRBJ1-5; possibly TRBD1 for D (6 bases). The chain's CDR3 is CASSETGFNQPQHF. DNA for the CDR3: TGTGCCAGCAGTGAGACAGGATTCAATCAGCCCCAGCATTTT.